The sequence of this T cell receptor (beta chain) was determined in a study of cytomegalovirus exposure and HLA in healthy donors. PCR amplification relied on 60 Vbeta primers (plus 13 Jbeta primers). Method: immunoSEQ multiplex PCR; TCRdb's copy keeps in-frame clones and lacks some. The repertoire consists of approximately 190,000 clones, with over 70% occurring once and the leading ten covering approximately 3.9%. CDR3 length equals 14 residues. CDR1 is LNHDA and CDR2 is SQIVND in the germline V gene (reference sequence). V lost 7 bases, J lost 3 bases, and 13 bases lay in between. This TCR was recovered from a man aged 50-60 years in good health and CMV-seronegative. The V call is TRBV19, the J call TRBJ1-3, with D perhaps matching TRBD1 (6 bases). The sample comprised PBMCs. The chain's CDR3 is CASISGHRGNTIYF. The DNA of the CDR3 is TGTGCCAGTATATCGGGACATCGTGGAAACACCATATATTTT.